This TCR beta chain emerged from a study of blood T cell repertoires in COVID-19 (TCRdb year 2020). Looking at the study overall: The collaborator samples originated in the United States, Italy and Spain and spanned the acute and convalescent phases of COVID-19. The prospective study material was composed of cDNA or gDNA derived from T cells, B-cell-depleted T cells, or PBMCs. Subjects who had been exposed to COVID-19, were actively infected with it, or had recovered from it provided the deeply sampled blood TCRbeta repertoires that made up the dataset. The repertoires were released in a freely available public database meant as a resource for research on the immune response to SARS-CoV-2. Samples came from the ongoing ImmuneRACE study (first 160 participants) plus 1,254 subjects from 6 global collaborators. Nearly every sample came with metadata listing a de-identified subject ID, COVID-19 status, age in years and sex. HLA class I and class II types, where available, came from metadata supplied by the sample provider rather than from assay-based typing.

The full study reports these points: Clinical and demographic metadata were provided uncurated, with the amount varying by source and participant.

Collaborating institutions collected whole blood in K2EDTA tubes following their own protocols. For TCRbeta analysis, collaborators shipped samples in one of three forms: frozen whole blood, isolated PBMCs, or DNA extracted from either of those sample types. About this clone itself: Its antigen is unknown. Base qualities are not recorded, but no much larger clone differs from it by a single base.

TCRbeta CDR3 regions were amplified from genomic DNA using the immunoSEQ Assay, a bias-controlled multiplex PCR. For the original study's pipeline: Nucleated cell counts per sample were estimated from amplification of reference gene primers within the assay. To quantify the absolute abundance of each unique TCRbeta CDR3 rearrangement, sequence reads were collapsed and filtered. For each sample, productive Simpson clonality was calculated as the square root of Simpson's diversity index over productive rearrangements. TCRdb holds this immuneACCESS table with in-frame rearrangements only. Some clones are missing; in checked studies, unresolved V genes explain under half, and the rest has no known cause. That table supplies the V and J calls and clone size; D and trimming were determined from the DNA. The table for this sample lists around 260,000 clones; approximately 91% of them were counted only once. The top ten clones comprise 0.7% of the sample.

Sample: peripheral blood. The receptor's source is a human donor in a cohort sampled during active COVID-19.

CDR3 sequence: CASSLSRNTEAFF. DNA sequence: TGCGCCAGCAGTCTATCGCGGAACACTGAAGCTTTCTTT. This chain joins TRBV10-2 to TRBJ1-1, with no confident D gene call. The germline ends are 8 bases apart after V is trimmed by 5 bases and J by 1 base. From the cysteine up to the phenylalanine, the CDR3 has a length of 13 residues. Only the CDR3 DNA is retained, 39 bases long and in frame from the first base. CDR1 and CDR2, looked up from the germline V gene, are WSHSY and SAAADI.